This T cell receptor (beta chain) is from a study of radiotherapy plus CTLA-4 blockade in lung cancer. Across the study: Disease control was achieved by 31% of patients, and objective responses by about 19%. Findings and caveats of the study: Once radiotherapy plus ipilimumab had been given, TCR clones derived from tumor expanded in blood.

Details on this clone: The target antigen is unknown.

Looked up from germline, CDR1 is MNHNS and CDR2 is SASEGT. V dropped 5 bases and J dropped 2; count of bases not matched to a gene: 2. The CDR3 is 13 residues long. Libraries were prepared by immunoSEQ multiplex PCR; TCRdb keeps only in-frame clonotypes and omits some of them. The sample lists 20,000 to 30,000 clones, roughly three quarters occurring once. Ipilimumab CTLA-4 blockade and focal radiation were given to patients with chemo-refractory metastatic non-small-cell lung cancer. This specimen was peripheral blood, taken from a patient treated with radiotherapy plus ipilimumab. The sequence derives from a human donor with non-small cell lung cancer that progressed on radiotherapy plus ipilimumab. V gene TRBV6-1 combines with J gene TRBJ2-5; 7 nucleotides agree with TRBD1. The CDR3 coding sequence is TGTGCCAGCAGTACGACAGGGCAAGAGACCCAGTACTTC. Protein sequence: CASSTTGQETQYF.